These 25 T cell receptor beta chains were sequenced from one sample in a study of tumor-infiltrating lymphocytes in oesophageal squamous cell carcinoma. TCRdb used MiXCR to reprocess the PCR reads, holding one entry per CDR3 protein. The data contain just under 20,000 distinct CDR3 sequences, less than 45% of them singletons. The sample was normal esophageal tissue next to the tumor. The receptor source for this set is a male donor with esophageal squamous cell carcinoma.

The CDR3 DNA is TGTGCCAGCAGCTTGTGGACAGTTAACTATGGCTACACCTTC. It translates to CASSLWTVNYGYTF. V is TRBV5-5 and J is TRBJ1-2; the D gene is possibly TRBD1 (6 bases). The CDR3 is 14 amino acids. Germline CDR1 SGHKS, CDR2 YYEKEE (reference sequence). Trimming left V 1 base short and J 1 base short, with 8 bases between.

This clonotype was observed many times. The chain is built from TRBV7-6 and TRBJ2-1; 7 bases match TRBD2. V lost 6 bases and J lost 0; bases outside the gene matches: 8. The CDR3 consists of 16 residues. Germline-derived CDR1 and CDR2 are SGHVS and FNYEAQ. As DNA, the CDR3 is TGTGCCAGCAGTTCCACTAGCGAAAGCTCCTACAATGAGCAGTTCTTC. Its protein is CASSSTSESSYNEQFF.

This clonotype has ten or more counts. This chain connects TRBV19 to TRBJ2-1, with D tentatively TRBD1 or TRBD2 (5 bases each). Germline assignment: CDR1 LNHDA and CDR2 SQIVND (reference sequence). The CDR3 length is 16 residues. V was trimmed by 5 bases and J by 5 bases, leaving 19 bases between them. DNA of the CDR3: TGTGCCAGTAGTTCGGAGTCTCGGGACGCACACAATGAGCAGTTCTTC. Translating it yields CASSSESRDAHNEQFF.

This clonotype has ten or more counts. This rearrangement joins TRBV2 to TRBJ2-7; D is possibly TRBD1 (6 bases). CDR1 and CDR2 (germline): SNHLY, FYNNEI. This CDR3 spans 13 amino acids. The ends were cut back, 3 bases at V and 5 bases at J, with 11 bases in the middle. In DNA, the CDR3 is TGTGCCAGCAGTGACAGGGGATTCAACGAGCAGTACTTC. Encoded protein: CASSDRGFNEQYF.

A remark on this clonotype: The junction departs from the called germline gene at one end, perhaps through a read error. The chain recombines TRBV7-2 with TRBJ2-4, with no clear D. The CDR3 has 13 amino acids. Germline V CDR1 and CDR2: SGHTA, FQGNSA. The CDR3 here is CASSLSFLNIQYF. The DNA of the CDR3 is TGTGCTAGCAGCTTATCCTTTTTAAACATTCAGTACTTC.

The chain is built from TRBV6-6 and TRBJ2-5; 12 nucleotides agree with TRBD2. The better agreement between TRBJ2-1 and the DNA end casts doubt on the J call. The length of the CDR3 is 17 residues. The germline gives CDR1 MNHNY, CDR2 SVGAGI (reference sequence). As DNA, the CDR3 is TGTGCCAGCAGAGAGACACTAGCGGGGGGACCCAACAATGAGCAGTTCTTC. Protein: CASRETLAGGPNNEQFF.

This clonotype showed up just a few times. The junction does not match germline at one end; this may be a read error. This chain links TRBV4-1 with TRBJ2-4; unclear D gene. The CDR3 has 12 amino acids. Germline V gene sequence: CDR1 MGHRA, CDR2 YSYEKL. Here the CDR3 reads CASSQDLKGQYF. CDR3 nucleotides: TGTGCCAGCAGCCAAGATTTGAAGGGTCAGTACTTC.

This clonotype was observed a single time. The CDR3 carries no conserved terminal phenylalanine or tryptophan, so it likely arises from a read error. Because the CDR3's place on the DNA is in doubt, the DNA is left out and the CDR3 is given as listed by TCRdb. V and J are TRBV18 and TRBJ2-5. Germline-derived CDR1 and CDR2 are KGHSH and LQKENI. The CDR3 sequence runs 13 residues, both termini included. This chain's CDR3 is CASSPGYQETRYL.

The chain links TRBV7-6 to TRBJ2-5; 15 bases map to TRBD2. The CDR3 is made up of 18 amino acids. Germline loops: CDR1 SGHVS, CDR2 FNYEAQ. The V segment lost 0 bases and the J segment 4 bases; nucleotides outside the gene matches: 6. The CDR3 here is CASSLAIPGLAGGETQYF. The CDR3 DNA reads as TGTGCCAGCAGCTTAGCGATCCCGGGACTAGCGGGGGGAGAGACCCAGTACTTC.

This CDR3 reads CASSRWTSGNTDTQYF. In DNA, the CDR3 is TGTGCCAGCAGCAGATGGACTAGCGGGAATACAGATACGCAGTATTTT. The V call is TRBV7-8, the J call TRBJ2-3; 12 bases match TRBD2. The CDR3 length is 16 residues. CDR1 and CDR2 (germline): SGHVS, FQNEAQ. Trimming at V came to 5 bases and at J to 3 bases, leaving 6 bases not matched to a gene. The whole variable domain, filled in from reference TRBV7-8 and TRBJ2-3, reads GAGVSQSPRYKVAKRGQDVALRCDPISGHVSLFWYQQALGQGPEFLTYFQNEAQLDKSGLPSDRFFAERPEGSVSTLKIQRTQQEDSAVYLCASSRWTSGNTDTQYFGPGTRLTVL.

A note on this clonotype: The conserved phenylalanine or tryptophan is not found at the CDR3 terminus, so this likely reflects a read error. Because the CDR3's place on the DNA is in doubt, the DNA is left out and the CDR3 is given as listed by TCRdb. The genes are TRBV7-6 and TRBJ2-3; no check of the table's D call, TRBD2, against the DNA was made. The germline CDR1 and CDR2 sequences are SGHVS and FNYEAQ. The length of the CDR3 is 18 amino acids, counting both ends. The CDR3 is CASSLYGLADQETQYFGP.

The rearrangement joins TRBV28 to TRBJ2-6; possible D gene TRBD1, 6 bases. The J call may not be correct, given that the DNA end is closer to TRBJ2-5. The CDR3 contains 16 residues. From germline, CDR1 is MDHEN and CDR2 SYDVKM. CDR3 bases: TGTGCCAGCAGTTCCGACACGACAGGCGTAGGTGGGACCCAGTACTTC. Translation: CASSSDTTGVGGTQYF.

The V call is TRBV11-2, the J call TRBJ2-6; 7 bases are a match to TRBD1. This CDR3 region has 16 residues. The germline gives CDR1 SGHAT, CDR2 FQNNGV. Unmatched junction bases numbered 4, after V lost 2 bases and J lost 3 bases. The CDR3 spells CASSLRQGNGANVLTF. CDR3 coding DNA: TGTGCCAGCAGCTTAAGACAGGGAAATGGGGCCAACGTCCTGACTTTC.

At least ten counts were recorded for this clonotype. The chain recombines TRBV6-1 with TRBJ2-1, with D tentatively TRBD2 (6 bases). The CDR3 is made up of 15 amino acids. Germline V CDR1 and CDR2: MNHNS, SASEGT. V was clipped by 5 bases and J by 4 bases, with 15 bases between them. The CDR3 sequence is CASSLDGGRYNEQFF. In DNA, the CDR3 is TGTGCCAGCAGTTTGGATGGGGGGAGGTACAATGAGCAGTTCTTC.

The V gene is TRBV7-3, the J gene TRBJ2-7, with D possibly matching TRBD1 (6 bases). The J call is uncertain, as TRBJ2-5 better fits the DNA end. The CDR3 runs 12 residues. CDR1 and CDR2 from the germline V gene are SGHTA and FQGTGA. The CDR3 nucleotides read TGTGCCAGCAGCCAGGGGCAAGAGACCCAGTACTTC. Translation: CASSQGQETQYF.

Concerning this clonotype itself: The CDR3 does not close with the conserved phenylalanine or tryptophan, likely indicating a read error. No DNA is shown, since the ends of the CDR3 on it are uncertain; the CDR3 is the one TCRdb lists. The genes are TRBV7-9 and TRBJ2-6; the table's D call, TRBD2, was not checked against the DNA. CDR1 and CDR2 (germline): SEHNR, FQNEAQ (reference sequence). Counting both end residues, the CDR3 totals 17 amino acids. This CDR3 is CASSLASGRGETQYFGA.

A few counts support this clonotype. The genes are TRBV27 and TRBJ2-3; 12 nucleotides line up with TRBD2. Germline V gene data show CDR1 as MNHEY and CDR2 as SMNVEV (reference sequence). V shed 4 bases, J shed 1 base, and the junction held 3 bases outside the gene matches. The CDR3 is 16 amino acids. The CDR3 protein is CASSSRLAGGTDTQYF. CDR3 bases: TGTGCCAGCAGTTCCCGACTAGCGGGAGGCACAGATACGCAGTATTTT.

The rearrangement uses TRBV7-9 and TRBJ2-5, with D tentatively TRBD1 (6 bases). This CDR3 has 15 residues. Germline CDR1 reads SEHNR; CDR2 reads FQNEAQ (reference sequence). V gave up 1 base and J gave up 5 bases, with 14 bases separating them. DNA for the CDR3: TGTGCCAGCAGCTTAGGATCAGGGGATGGGGAGACCCAGTACTTC. Protein product: CASSLGSGDGETQYF.

The sample holds many counts of this clonotype. This chain links TRBV7-6 with TRBJ1-2, with TRBD1 matching 7 bases. V shed 5 bases and J 3 bases; nucleotides not matched to a gene: 3. The CDR3 spans 13 residues. The V gene's germline CDR1 is SGHVS and CDR2 FNYEAQ. CDR3 sequence: CASSSDRDYGYTF. In DNA form, the CDR3 reads TGTGCCAGCAGCAGTGACAGGGACTATGGCTACACCTTC.

This clonotype turned up a few times. This rearrangement joins TRBV7-2 to TRBJ1-4; TRBD1 matches at 9 bases. Unmatched junction bases numbered 3, after V lost 6 bases and J lost 4 bases. CDR1 is SGHTA and CDR2 is FQGNSA in the germline V gene. This CDR3 spans 14 amino acids. The CDR3 coding sequence is TGTGCCAGCAGTCCGGACAGGGGTAATGAAAAACTGTTTTTT. Residues: CASSPDRGNEKLFF. Supplemented by reference TRBV7-2 and TRBJ1-4, the full variable domain reads GAGVSQSPSNKVTEKGKDVELRCDPISGHTALYWYRQSLGQGLEFLIYFQGNSAPDKSGLPSDRFSAERTGGSVSTLTIQRTQQEDSAVYLCASSPDRGNEKLFFGSGTQLSVL.

This clonotype appeared many times. The rearrangement uses TRBV6-6 and TRBJ1-4; weak D call: TRBD1 (6 bases). V gave up 0 bases and J gave up 14 bases, with 19 bases separating them. CDR1 MNHNY and CDR2 SVGAGI come from the germline V gene (reference sequence). CDR3 length equals 15 residues. The CDR3 nucleotides read TGTGCCAGCAGTTACTCGAGAACAGGGCCAAAAGAGCTGTTTTTT. Protein product: CASSYSRTGPKELFF.

This clonotype came up many times. The chain uses TRBV7-2 and TRBJ2-1; TRBD2 might be the D (5 bases). CDR1 is SGHTA, CDR2 FQGNSA, per germline. The V end was cut by 8 bases, the J end by 15 bases, with 14 bases between. The CDR3 runs 10 residues. The CDR3 region is CASGPRSGFF. The CDR3 DNA is TGTGCCAGCGGACCGAGAAGCGGGTTCTTC.

This clonotype was observed a few times. This rearrangement joins TRBV12-3 or TRBV12-4 to TRBJ2-1; D not certain. Trimming left V 6 bases short and J 0 bases short, with 9 bases between. The CDR3 contains 14 residues. CDR3 sequence (DNA): TGTGCCAGCAGCCGGACGGGCTCCTACAATGAGCAGTTCTTC. Translating gives CASSRTGSYNEQFF.

CDR3 in amino acids: CASSTGTGGQETQYF. The CDR3 nucleotides read TGTGCCAGCAGTACCGGGACAGGGGGCCAAGAGACCCAGTACTTC. The rearrangement uses TRBV2 and TRBJ2-5, with 11 bases that match TRBD1. The V segment lost 5 bases and the J segment 1 base; nucleotides outside the gene matches: 3. This CDR3 spans 15 amino acids. Germline V gives CDR1 SNHLY, CDR2 FYNNEI.

The chain joins TRBV7-2 to TRBJ2-1; no firm D call. V was cut by 2 bases and J by 0 bases, with 11 bases left in between. CDR3 size: 16 residues. From germline, CDR1 is SGHTA and CDR2 FQGNSA. The CDR3 here is CASSLMWGSSYNEQFF. The DNA for the CDR3 is TGTGCCAGCAGCTTAATGTGGGGTAGCTCCTACAATGAGCAGTTCTTC.